This TCR beta chain was profiled in a study of blood T cells in healthy people across ages. Points from the study as a whole: It was the long-lived donors that had more naive CD4+ cells and higher diversity than aged donors. TCR beta diversity tracked closely with naive T cell percentage. A roughly linear age-dependent decrease characterized TCR beta diversity per million T cells.

Combining a sample-barcoded 5' primer with a J-beta primer mix, a second PCR ran for 7 to 11 cycles. TCRdb itself ran the 5' RACE reads through MiXCR, one entry per CDR3 protein. The table has hundreds of thousands of distinct CDR3 sequences, more than 40% seen once; the top ten hold about 19%. This CDR3 comprises 12 residues. The V gene lost 1 base and the J gene lost 10 bases, with 8 bases spanning the gap. CDR1 and CDR2 (germline): SGHRS, YFSETQ. With respect to this clonotype: As yet, its antigen is unknown.

Healthy Russian Caucasian donors spanned ages about 6 to 90 years. The clonotype was recovered from a man in his sixties in good health. Material for sequencing was blood. The chain couples TRBV5-1 to TRBJ1-4; no definite D call. CDR3 sequence (DNA): TGCGCCAGCAGCTTGTCCGAGGGAAAACTGTTTTTT. It is translated as CASSLSEGKLFF. The variable domain in full, completed from reference TRBV5-1 and TRBJ1-4, reads KAGVTQTPRYLIKTRGQQVTLSCSPISGHRSVSWYQQTPGQGLQFLFEYFSETQRNKGNFPGRFSGRQFSNSRSEMNVSTLELGDSALYLCASSLSEGKLFFGSGTQLSVL.